A single sample gave rise to the 23 T cell receptor beta chains below, sequenced in a study of TET2 disruption in CD19-targeted CAR T cells. The treatment denotes: autologous CTL019 cells: CD19 CAR with 4-1BB and CD3 zeta domains. Assay: immunoSEQ multiplex PCR; the TCRdb copy retains only in-frame clones and omits some. This repertoire comprises around 780 clones; its ten largest clones make up 15% to 20%. This specimen consisted of peripheral blood, obtained from a patient treated with CD19 CAR T cells. The receptors shown here come from a man in his sixties or seventies with chronic lymphocytic leukemia.

This clone is large (0.1 to 1%) by frequency. Read coverage stops 3 residues before the CDR3 terminus; the germline J gene supplies the remainder. The chain employs TRBV10-3 and TRBJ1-1, with 9 nucleotides matching TRBD1. This CDR3 is 11 amino acids long. Germline values: CDR1 ENHRY, CDR2 SYGVKD. The DNA read from the CDR3 is TGTGCCACCCTAGGACAGGGGCAA. Translating it yields CATLGQGQ. The complete CDR3 protein is CATLGQGQAFF.

This clone is labeled large based on frequency. The CDR3 extends 3 residues past the end of the read, so its final part is completed from the germline J gene. The rearrangement links TRBV29-1 to TRBJ1-2, with a weak D call TRBD1 (5 bases). Germline V gene data show CDR1 as SQVTM and CDR2 as ANQGSEA. V lost 2 bases, J lost 3 bases, and 10 bases lay in between. The CDR3 spans 13 residues. The CDR3 bases that were read are TGCAGCGTTGAACTCAGCAGGGACTATGGC. Its protein is CSVELSRDYG. The whole CDR3 protein reads CSVELSRDYGYTF.

This clone counts as medium-sized (0.01 to 0.1%) by frequency. The DNA ends 3 residues before the CDR3 does, and the rest of the CDR3 is filled in from the germline J gene. The V gene is TRBV10-1, the J gene TRBJ2-3; D is perhaps TRBD2 (6 bases). The CDR3 length is 18 residues. Germline loops: CDR1 WNHNN, CDR2 SYGVQD (reference sequence). The germline V and J ends were trimmed by 5 bases and 5 bases, with 26 bases remaining between them. The CDR3: CASSPISGGLLFGDTQYF. CDR3 DNA, as far as it was read: TGCGCCAGCAGTCCCATAAGCGGTGGACTACTCTTTGGAGATACG.

This clone is deemed medium-sized (0.01 to 0.1%) by its frequency. The read is 3 residues too short to cover the CDR3 end, so that end is filled in from the germline J gene. The V and J genes are TRBV7-8 and TRBJ2-7, with 9 bases identical to TRBD1. The germline gives CDR1 SGHVS, CDR2 FQNEAQ. The ends lost 6 bases at V and 4 bases at J; junction bases unmatched: 7. CDR3 size: 14 residues. The CDR3 bases that were read are TGTGCCAGCAGTTACCGGGACAGGGTATACGAG. It translates to CASSYRDRVYE. The whole CDR3 protein is CASSYRDRVYEQYF.

For this clone: The read stops 3 residues short of the end of the CDR3; the missing end is completed from the germline J gene. The V gene is TRBV27, the J gene TRBJ2-2; 12 nucleotides agree with TRBD2. J gave up 9 bases and V 3 bases, and 8 bases lay outside the gene matches. The germline gives CDR1 MNHEY, CDR2 SMNVEV (reference sequence). The CDR3 consists of 16 residues. CDR3 region: CASSFAPTSGGRELFF. The CDR3 bases that were read are TGTGCCAGCAGTTTTGCCCCAACTAGCGGGGGGAGGGAG.

As regards this clone: Sequencing ends 3 residues short of the CDR3 end; the germline J gene provides the rest. The rearrangement uses TRBV11-3 and TRBJ2-3; a possible D gene is TRBD1 (5 bases). Germline CDR1 is SGHNT and CDR2 is YENEEA. V was clipped by 5 bases and J by 2 bases, with 14 bases between them. The CDR3 sequence is 15 residues long. The sequenced CDR3 bases are TGTGCCAGCAGCCAGGGTCAGGGATCCACAGATACG. This encodes CASSQGQGSTDT. The whole CDR3 reads CASSQGQGSTDTQYF.

This clone registers medium-sized by frequency. The sequenced fragment ends 3 residues before the CDR3 boundary, so the rest is inferred from the germline J gene. This chain links TRBV11-2 with TRBJ2-7; D remains unclear. Trimming removed 0 bases from V and 3 bases from J, with 6 bases in between. Per the germline V gene, CDR1 is SGHAT and CDR2 is FQNNGV. This CDR3 has 13 residues. The sequenced part of the CDR3 DNA is TGTGCCAGCAGCTTAGACAACTTCTACGAG. This translates into CASSLDNFYE. The whole CDR3 is CASSLDNFYEQYF.

By frequency, this clone registers medium-sized. The CDR3 end falls 3 residues outside the read, so it is completed with the germline J gene. The chain is built from TRBV20-1 and TRBJ1-3; tentative D call: TRBD1 (5 bases). The germline CDR1 and CDR2 sequences are DFQATT and SNEGSKA (reference sequence). V lost 3 bases and J 1 base, leaving 16 bases between the germline ends. This CDR3 comprises 16 residues. CDR3 sequence: CSASSMTDLSGNTIYF. The CDR3 bases that were read are TGCAGTGCTAGTTCAATGACAGATTTATCTGGAAACACC.

This clone is classed as medium-sized (0.01 to 0.1%) by frequency. The sequence runs out 3 residues before the end of the CDR3; the remainder is reconstructed from the germline J gene. The chain has TRBV2 and TRBJ1-5, with 9 bases matching TRBD1. Trimming took 4 bases from V and 2 from J; bases not matched to a gene: 6. CDR1 SNHLY and CDR2 FYNNEI come from the germline V gene. The CDR3 spans 16 residues. The CDR3 spells CASSADRGVRNQPQHF. The DNA read from the CDR3 is TGTGCCAGCAGTGCGGACAGGGGCGTTCGCAATCAGCCC. The full variable domain, rest sourced from reference TRBV2 and TRBJ1-5, is EPEVTQTPSHQVTQMGQEVILRCVPISNHLYFYWYRQILGQKVEFLVSFYNNEISEKSEIFDDQFSVERPDGSNFTLKIRSTKLEDSAMYFCASSADRGVRNQPQHFGDGTRLSIL.

This clone is identified as medium-sized from frequency. The sequenced part of the CDR3 DNA is TGTGCCATCAGGGGTGACAGGGAGAACACCGGGGAG. This translates into CAIRGDRENTGE. The full CDR3 protein reads CAIRGDRENTGELFF. J is TRBJ2-2 and V is TRBV10-3, with 7 bases matching TRBD1. Coverage ceases 3 residues before the CDR3 finishes, and the germline J gene fills in the end. Trimming removed 6 bases from V and 1 base from J; junction bases left unmatched: 5. The length of the CDR3 is 15 residues. The germline V gene has CDR1 ENHRY and CDR2 SYGVKD.

Measured by frequency, this clone is medium-sized. The read finishes 3 residues shy of the CDR3 end, and the germline J gene is used to complete it. J is TRBJ1-2 and V is TRBV5-1; 8 bases are shared with TRBD1. After removal of 3 bases from V and 4 bases from J, the junction contained 5 bases not matched to a gene. CDR1 is SGHRS and CDR2 is YFSETQ in the germline V gene. The CDR3 consists of 14 residues. CDR3 bases read: TGCGCCAGCAGCTCTGACAGGGGAGGCTATGGC. Its translation is CASSSDRGGYG. The complete CDR3 protein is CASSSDRGGYGYTF.

This clone counts as medium-sized by frequency. The CDR3 end lies 3 residues beyond the end of the read and is filled in from the germline J gene. This rearrangement joins TRBV19 to TRBJ2-6; D remains unclear. Germline CDR1 reads LNHDA; CDR2 reads SQIVND (reference sequence). V was cut by 1 base and J by 0 bases, with 7 bases left in between. The CDR3 covers 16 residues. CDR3 DNA, as far as it was read: TGTGCCAGTAGTATAGGGGCGATCTCTGGGGCCAACGTC. Translating it yields CASSIGAISGANV. The whole CDR3 sequence reads CASSIGAISGANVLTF.

This clone is identified as medium-sized from frequency. The CDR3 extends 3 residues past the end of the read, so its final part is completed from the germline J gene. The chain carries TRBV7-9 and TRBJ1-6, with no clear D. The CDR3 contains 13 residues. CDR1 is SEHNR and CDR2 is FQNEAQ in the germline V gene (reference sequence). V was trimmed by 5 bases and J by 6 bases, leaving 8 bases between them. CDR3 bases read: TGTGCCAGCAGCCGAGGACTTAATTCACCC. Its protein is CASSRGLNSP. The full-length CDR3 reads as CASSRGLNSPLHF.

This clone is labeled medium-sized based on frequency. The DNA ends 3 residues before the CDR3 does, and the rest of the CDR3 is filled in from the germline J gene. The chain is built from TRBV7-6 and TRBJ2-1; D uncertain. This CDR3 is built from 13 residues. With 1 base removed from V and 5 bases from J, the gap between germline ends came to 6 bases. Germline V gives CDR1 SGHVS, CDR2 FNYEAQ. The CDR3 region is CASSLEPNNEQFF. The CDR3 DNA, read in part, is TGTGCCAGCAGCTTAGAGCCCAACAATGAG.

Remarks on this clone: The CDR3 goes on 3 residues after the read ends, and that part is filled in from the germline J gene. The chain uses TRBV27 and TRBJ1-1, with a tentative D call TRBD1 (5 bases). The V gene lost 2 bases and the J gene lost 4 bases, with 8 bases spanning the gap. The CDR3 is 13 amino acids. The V gene's germline CDR1 is MNHEY and CDR2 SMNVEV (reference sequence). The CDR3 bases that were read are TGTGCCAGCAGTTTACCGGGGGGCACTGAA. Residues: CASSLPGGTE. The entire CDR3 protein reads CASSLPGGTEAFF.

Its frequency marks this clone as large (0.1 to 1%). The read comes to an end 3 residues before the CDR3 does, leaving the germline J gene to fill in the end. This same CDR3 is encoded by further DNA sequences in the sample. This sequence joins TRBV7-9 and TRBJ1-4; perhaps TRBD1 as D (5 bases). Germline V gene sequence: CDR1 SEHNR, CDR2 FQNEAQ (reference sequence). CDR3 length: 15 amino acids. V lost 3 bases and J lost 0, with 8 bases in between. The CDR3 spells CASSFQGATNEKLFF. Partial CDR3 DNA: TGTGCCAGCAGCTTTCAGGGAGCAACTAATGAAAAA. Together with reference TRBV7-9 and TRBJ1-4, the CDR3 gives the full variable domain: DTGVSQNPRHKITKRGQNVTFRCDPISEHNRLYWYRQTLGQGPEFLTYFQNEAQLEKSRLLSDRFSAERPKGSFSTLEIQRTEQGDSAMYLCASSFQGATNEKLFFGSGTQLSVL.

This clone is identified as medium-sized (0.01 to 0.1%) from frequency. The sequence runs out 3 residues before the end of the CDR3; the remainder is reconstructed from the germline J gene. The chain employs TRBV2 and TRBJ2-7; no clear D. The CDR3 is 15 amino acids. V was clipped by 2 bases and J by 0 bases, with 11 bases between them. The germline gives CDR1 SNHLY, CDR2 FYNNEI. The part of the CDR3 DNA that was read is TGTGCCAGCAGTGAAAGGGCTACCAGCTCCTACGAG. It codes for CASSERATSSYE. The CDR3 in full is CASSERATSSYEQYF.

According to its frequency, this clone is medium-sized (0.01 to 0.1%). Read coverage stops 3 residues before the CDR3 terminus; the germline J gene supplies the remainder. The chain employs TRBV10-3 and TRBJ1-2; 10 nucleotides match TRBD1. CDR1 and CDR2 (germline): ENHRY, SYGVKD. V shed 8 bases, J shed 7 bases, and the junction held 1 base outside the gene matches. The CDR3 consists of 11 residues. The CDR3 sequence is CAIGQGVGYTF. CDR3 DNA, as far as it was read: TGTGCCATCGGACAGGGGGTTGGC.

Considering frequency, this clone is medium-sized (0.01 to 0.1%). Sequencing ends 3 residues short of the CDR3 end; the germline J gene provides the rest. The V and J genes are TRBV11-2 and TRBJ2-5; possibly TRBD2 for D (6 bases). V was shortened by 5 bases and J by 6 bases, with 16 bases between the two germline ends. The germline gives CDR1 SGHAT, CDR2 FQNNGV. The CDR3 extends over 14 amino acids. The sequenced CDR3 bases are TGTGCCAGCAGCCCTAGCGCCATAGTTAAGACC. This gives the protein CASSPSAIVKT. The CDR3 in its entirety is CASSPSAIVKTQYF.

Considering frequency, this clone is medium-sized. The read stops 3 residues short of the end of the CDR3; the missing end is completed from the germline J gene. The chain uses TRBV5-1 and TRBJ2-2; the D gene is possibly TRBD2 (6 bases). From germline, CDR1 is SGHRS and CDR2 YFSETQ. V shed 0 bases and J shed 6 bases, with 15 bases lying between them. The CDR3 contains 16 residues. Incomplete CDR3 DNA: TGCGCCAGCAGCTTGGCGCCCCCAGGGACTTCCGGGGAG. This encodes CASSLAPPGTSGE. The full CDR3 reads CASSLAPPGTSGELFF.

Frequency places this clone as large. The CDR3 extends 3 residues past the end of the read, so its final part is completed from the germline J gene. The chain combines TRBV10-3 with TRBJ1-2; 11 bases agree with TRBD1. The V gene end was trimmed by 8 bases and the J gene end by 0 bases; junction bases not matched to a gene: 5. Germline V gene lookup returns CDR1 ENHRY and CDR2 SYGVKD. The CDR3 totals 15 residues. The sequenced CDR3 bases are TGTGCCATCCGGGGACAGGGGGATTCTAACTATGGC. Protein: CAIRGQGDSNYG. The CDR3 as a whole reads CAIRGQGDSNYGYTF.

The CDR3 DNA, read in part, is TGCAGTGCCCGAGATCAGTTCCACGAG. Its protein product is CSARDQFHE. The full CDR3 sequence reads CSARDQFHEQYF. The rearrangement links TRBV20-1 to TRBJ2-7; D remains unclear. The missing CDR3 end, 3 residues past where the read stops, is filled in from the germline J gene. Germline lookup yields CDR1 DFQATT and CDR2 SNEGSKA (reference sequence). Between the trimmed V and J ends, which lost 6 bases and 5 bases, there was a span of 14 bases. The CDR3 totals 12 residues.

This clone is deemed medium-sized (0.01 to 0.1%) by its frequency. The CDR3 end lies 3 residues beyond the end of the read and is filled in from the germline J gene. The chain links TRBV20-1 to TRBJ1-1, with 7 bases aligning to TRBD1. Trimming took 5 bases from V and 0 from J; bases not matched to a gene: 6. Germline lookup yields CDR1 DFQATT and CDR2 SNEGSKA (reference sequence). The CDR3 covers 14 residues. The CDR3 here is CSARSGTVNTEAFF. The sequenced CDR3 bases are TGCAGTGCTCGATCCGGGACAGTGAACACTGAA.